This T cell receptor (beta chain) was identified during a study of blood T cell repertoires in COVID-19. Study information: Samples taken during acute and convalescent COVID-19 were collected in the United States, Italy and Spain. T cells, B-cell-depleted T cells, or PBMCs provided the cDNA or gDNA that served as material.

Original handling: Amplifying reference gene primers gave estimates of nucleated cell counts. The table came from immunoSEQ multiplex PCR; TCRdb's copy has only in-frame clones and leaves some out. V and J calls and clone size are given by that table; D and trimming were obtained from the DNA. Altogether 150,000 to 200,000 clones are present, more than 70% being singletons, with the ten largest covering 5.5% to 7%. The V segment lost 4 bases and the J segment 9 bases; nucleotides outside the gene matches: 13. Germline V gives CDR1 SGHRS, CDR2 YFSETQ. This CDR3 is built from 16 residues. The receptor comes from a man aged 35-49 years with active or convalescent COVID-19. J is TRBJ2-1 and V is TRBV5-1; TRBD2 matches 10 bases. Sequenced material: peripheral blood. As DNA, the CDR3 is TGCGCCAGCAGCCGTTCCGGACTAGCGGCCTACGGTGAGCAGTTCTTC. Translating it yields CASSRSGLAAYGEQFF.